Listed below are T cell receptor beta chains from one sample, sequenced in a study of OX40 agonist ivuxolimab in advanced cancers. Here immunoSEQ multiplex PCR was the method, and the copy in TCRdb shows in-frame clones only, minus some. The sample consists of roughly 61,000 clones, 92% of them appearing once. Sequencing was performed on CD4+ or CD8+ T cells sorted from blood, taken in a trial of the OX40 agonist ivuxolimab. These receptors were obtained from an adult with an advanced solid tumor such as melanoma, head and neck, liver or kidney cancer. Both conserved end residues are part of each CDR3. The order of the fields is J gene, clone size, D gene, V gene, CDR3 protein, CDR3 DNA. A D gene is named only where the DNA matches it firmly. Size tells how often a clone was seen (once, few, many) or the class of an expanded clone, and some rows leave it out.

j_gene: TRBJ2-3
abundance: -
d_gene: TRBD2
v_gene: TRBV9
CDR3aa: CASSVGGSITDTQYF
CDR3nt: TGTGCCAGCAGCGTAGGCGGGAGTATCACAGATACGCAGTATTTT

j_gene: TRBJ1-2
abundance: few
d_gene: -
v_gene: TRBV4-2
CDR3aa: CASSSGVNGYTF
CDR3nt: TGTGCCAGCAGCTCGGGAGTTAATGGCTACACCTTC

j_gene: TRBJ2-7
abundance: once
d_gene: -
v_gene: TRBV6-6
CDR3aa: CASSYSLVAYEQYF
CDR3nt: TGTGCCAGCAGTTACTCGCTCGTTGCCTACGAGCAGTACTTC

j_gene: TRBJ1-5
abundance: -
d_gene: -
v_gene: TRBV30
CDR3aa: CAWSSQADQPQHF
CDR3nt: TGTGCCTGGAGTAGTCAGGCGGATCAGCCCCAGCATTTT

j_gene: TRBJ1-6
abundance: -
d_gene: -
v_gene: TRBV5-6
CDR3aa: CASSFWGTSSPLHF
CDR3nt: TGTGCCAGCAGCTTTTGGGGGACGAGTTCACCCCTCCACTTT

j_gene: TRBJ1-4
abundance: -
d_gene: -
v_gene: TRBV29-1
CDR3aa: CSVLINEKLFF
CDR3nt: TGCAGCGTTCTAATTAATGAAAAACTGTTTTTT

j_gene: TRBJ2-1
abundance: -
d_gene: TRBD2
v_gene: TRBV19
CDR3aa: CASSLQGGVLAGTKQFF
CDR3nt: TGTGCCAGTAGTTTACAGGGAGGGGTACTAGCGGGGACTAAACAGTTCTTC

j_gene: TRBJ2-1
abundance: -
d_gene: -
v_gene: TRBV29-1
CDR3aa: CSAGTRSDNEQFF
CDR3nt: TGCAGCGCTGGGACCCGGTCAGACAATGAGCAGTTCTTC

j_gene: TRBJ2-3
abundance: -
d_gene: -
v_gene: TRBV6-5
CDR3aa: CASSYGGHYF
CDR3nt: TGTGCCAGCAGTTACGGGGGGCACTATTTT

j_gene: TRBJ1-5
abundance: -
d_gene: -
v_gene: TRBV7-8
CDR3aa: CASSRAWNQPQHF
CDR3nt: TGTGCCAGCAGTCGGGCCTGGAATCAGCCCCAGCATTTT

j_gene: TRBJ1-1
abundance: -
d_gene: -
v_gene: TRBV28
CDR3aa: CASSFQIEMNTEAFF
CDR3nt: TGTGCCAGCAGTTTTCAAATAGAGATGAACACTGAAGCTTTCTTT

j_gene: TRBJ2-5
abundance: -
d_gene: TRBD2
v_gene: TRBV4-3
CDR3aa: CASSQDPRLAGETQYF
CDR3nt: TGCGCCAGCAGCCAAGACCCCCGACTAGCGGGGGAGACCCAGTACTTC

j_gene: TRBJ1-3
abundance: -
d_gene: -
v_gene: TRBV30
CDR3aa: CAWNIGRVGNTIYF
CDR3nt: TGTGCCTGGAACATTGGCAGGGTCGGGAACACCATATATTTT

j_gene: TRBJ1-3
abundance: -
d_gene: -
v_gene: TRBV9
CDR3aa: CASSPTARGIGNTIYF
CDR3nt: TGTGCCAGCAGCCCCACCGCTCGGGGGATCGGAAACACCATATATTTT

j_gene: TRBJ2-1
abundance: -
d_gene: -
v_gene: TRBV7-2
CDR3aa: CASTRNSYSYNEQFF
CDR3nt: TGTGCCAGCACGCGGAACTCCTACTCCTACAATGAGCAGTTCTTC

j_gene: TRBJ1-5
abundance: -
d_gene: -
v_gene: TRBV7-9
CDR3aa: CASSLRQLYSNQPQHF
CDR3nt: TGTGCCAGCAGCCTACGACAGCTATATAGCAATCAGCCCCAGCATTTT

j_gene: TRBJ1-2
abundance: -
d_gene: TRBD1
v_gene: TRBV25-1
CDR3aa: CASDREWTRRGYTF
CDR3nt: TGTGCCAGCGACAGGGAATGGACTCGGCGGGGCTACACCTTC

j_gene: TRBJ2-5
abundance: -
d_gene: -
v_gene: TRBV19
CDR3aa: CASSIVYQETQYF
CDR3nt: TGTGCCAGTAGTATAGTGTACCAAGAGACCCAGTACTTC

j_gene: TRBJ1-5
abundance: -
d_gene: -
v_gene: TRBV6-5
CDR3aa: CASASGWGNQPQHF
CDR3nt: TGTGCCAGCGCCTCAGGGTGGGGCAATCAGCCCCAGCATTTT

j_gene: TRBJ2-7
abundance: once
d_gene: -
v_gene: TRBV15
CDR3aa: CATSSGEDSSYEQYF
CDR3nt: TGTGCCACCAGCAGCGGCGAGGACAGTTCCTACGAGCAGTACTTC

j_gene: TRBJ1-2
abundance: -
d_gene: -
v_gene: TRBV5-6
CDR3aa: CASSLTGEPTF
CDR3nt: TGTGCCAGCAGCTTGACGGGGGAGCCGACCTTC

j_gene: TRBJ1-5
abundance: -
d_gene: -
v_gene: TRBV30
CDR3aa: CAWPRQPQHF
CDR3nt: TGTGCCTGGCCTAGACAGCCCCAGCATTTT

j_gene: TRBJ1-2
abundance: -
d_gene: TRBD1
v_gene: TRBV5-6
CDR3aa: CASSMTGNYGYTF
CDR3nt: TGTGCCAGCAGCATGACAGGGAACTATGGCTACACCTTC

j_gene: TRBJ1-1
abundance: -
d_gene: -
v_gene: TRBV14
CDR3aa: CASSQAAGRGTEAFF
CDR3nt: TGTGCCAGCAGCCAAGCGGCAGGGAGAGGCACTGAAGCTTTCTTT

j_gene: TRBJ2-1
abundance: once
d_gene: -
v_gene: TRBV23-1
CDR3aa: CASSQERGPPTIEQFF
CDR3nt: TGCGCCAGCAGTCAAGAACGGGGCCCCCCCACAATTGAGCAGTTCTTC

j_gene: TRBJ1-1
abundance: -
d_gene: -
v_gene: TRBV28
CDR3aa: CASSLGDTEAFF
CDR3nt: TGTGCCAGCAGTTTAGGTGACACTGAAGCTTTCTTT

j_gene: TRBJ1-5
abundance: -
d_gene: TRBD1
v_gene: TRBV30
CDR3aa: CAWSPGQGSQPQHF
CDR3nt: TGTGCCTGGAGTCCGGGACAGGGTTCCCAGCCCCAGCATTTT

j_gene: TRBJ1-1
abundance: -
d_gene: -
v_gene: TRBV28
CDR3aa: CASTPFGTEAFF
CDR3nt: TGTGCCAGCACCCCATTTGGGACTGAAGCTTTCTTT

j_gene: TRBJ1-5
abundance: -
d_gene: -
v_gene: TRBV28
CDR3aa: CASSLVVGGIQPQHF
CDR3nt: TGTGCCAGCAGTTTGGTTGTAGGGGGAATTCAGCCCCAGCATTTT

j_gene: TRBJ2-1
abundance: -
d_gene: TRBD2
v_gene: TRBV27
CDR3aa: CASSLLGLAGVNEQFF
CDR3nt: TGTGCCAGCAGTTTATTAGGACTAGCGGGGGTGAATGAGCAGTTCTTC

j_gene: TRBJ1-1
abundance: -
d_gene: TRBD1
v_gene: TRBV6-5
CDR3aa: CASRQGQGTEAFF
CDR3nt: TGTGCCAGCAGGCAAGGACAGGGGACTGAAGCTTTCTTT

j_gene: TRBJ2-1
abundance: -
d_gene: -
v_gene: TRBV10-3
CDR3aa: CAISESRGDEQFF
CDR3nt: TGTGCCATCAGTGAGTCTAGGGGCGATGAGCAGTTCTTC

j_gene: TRBJ1-3
abundance: -
d_gene: -
v_gene: TRBV15
CDR3aa: CATGSPPPGNTIYF
CDR3nt: TGTGCCACCGGGTCCCCACCACCTGGAAACACCATATATTTT

j_gene: TRBJ1-1
abundance: once
d_gene: -
v_gene: TRBV19
CDR3aa: CASSIEPWGLNTEAFF
CDR3nt: TGTGCCAGTAGTATAGAGCCTTGGGGCCTGAACACTGAAGCTTTCTTT

j_gene: TRBJ2-2
abundance: -
d_gene: -
v_gene: TRBV29-1
CDR3aa: CSVAITGELFF
CDR3nt: TGCAGCGTTGCAATCACCGGGGAGCTGTTTTTT

j_gene: TRBJ2-1
abundance: -
d_gene: -
v_gene: TRBV19
CDR3aa: CASSLSRDNEQFF
CDR3nt: TGTGCCAGTAGTCTCTCTAGGGACAATGAGCAGTTCTTC

j_gene: TRBJ2-1
abundance: -
d_gene: -
v_gene: TRBV12-5
CDR3aa: CASAWDRGGLTYNEQFF
CDR3nt: TGTGCTAGTGCCTGGGATCGTGGGGGCTTAACCTACAATGAGCAGTTCTTC

j_gene: TRBJ1-5
abundance: -
d_gene: -
v_gene: TRBV27
CDR3aa: CASSSGASNQPQHF
CDR3nt: TGTGCCAGCTCTTCCGGTGCGTCGAATCAGCCCCAGCATTTT

j_gene: TRBJ1-2
abundance: -
d_gene: -
v_gene: TRBV6-5
CDR3aa: CASSYNRDYGYTF
CDR3nt: TGTGCCAGCAGTTACAACAGGGACTATGGCTACACCTTC

j_gene: TRBJ1-2
abundance: -
d_gene: TRBD1
v_gene: TRBV4-2
CDR3aa: CASSQVWDRVVNYGYTF
CDR3nt: TGTGCCAGCAGCCAAGTGTGGGACAGGGTCGTTAACTATGGCTACACCTTC

j_gene: TRBJ1-1
abundance: -
d_gene: TRBD1
v_gene: TRBV9
CDR3aa: CASSPRATGGTEAFF
CDR3nt: TGTGCCAGCAGCCCTCGCGCGACAGGGGGCACTGAAGCTTTCTTT

j_gene: TRBJ1-2
abundance: many
d_gene: -
v_gene: TRBV5-4
CDR3aa: CASSFLGSYTF
CDR3nt: TGTGCCAGCAGCTTCCTGGGGAGCTACACCTTC

j_gene: TRBJ2-7
abundance: -
d_gene: TRBD2
v_gene: TRBV27
CDR3aa: CASTPGGGVPSYEQYF
CDR3nt: TGTGCCAGCACCCCGGGGGGGGGCGTACCCTCCTACGAGCAGTACTTC

j_gene: TRBJ2-1
abundance: -
d_gene: -
v_gene: TRBV6-5
CDR3aa: CASSYGPYNEQFF
CDR3nt: TGTGCCAGCAGTTACGGTCCCTACAATGAGCAGTTCTTC

j_gene: TRBJ2-7
abundance: once
d_gene: TRBD1
v_gene: TRBV6-5
CDR3aa: CASRGEGARVYEQYF
CDR3nt: TGTGCCAGCAGGGGAGAGGGGGCGCGGGTTTACGAGCAGTACTTC

j_gene: TRBJ2-7
abundance: once
d_gene: -
v_gene: TRBV7-8
CDR3aa: CASTLTHAEQYF
CDR3nt: TGTGCCAGCACCTTAACTCATGCCGAGCAGTACTTC

j_gene: TRBJ2-3
abundance: -
d_gene: -
v_gene: TRBV9
CDR3aa: CASSVSGTDTQYF
CDR3nt: TGTGCCAGCAGCGTATCCGGCACAGATACGCAGTATTTT

j_gene: TRBJ2-7
abundance: -
d_gene: -
v_gene: TRBV7-9
CDR3aa: CASSPDGEDYEQYF
CDR3nt: TGTGCCAGCAGCCCCGACGGGGAGGATTACGAGCAGTACTTC

j_gene: TRBJ2-5
abundance: once
d_gene: -
v_gene: TRBV11-2
CDR3aa: CASSLTVGLQETQYF
CDR3nt: TGTGCCAGCAGCTTAACTGTTGGTCTCCAAGAGACCCAGTACTTC

j_gene: TRBJ1-2
abundance: -
d_gene: TRBD1
v_gene: TRBV6-1
CDR3aa: CASSEALGTGDGYTF
CDR3nt: TGTGCCAGCAGTGAAGCTCTCGGGACAGGGGATGGCTACACCTTC

j_gene: TRBJ1-2
abundance: -
d_gene: -
v_gene: TRBV25-1
CDR3aa: CASSPVFENGYTF
CDR3nt: TGTGCCAGCAGTCCCGTCTTCGAGAATGGCTACACCTTC

j_gene: TRBJ2-1
abundance: -
d_gene: -
v_gene: TRBV6-1
CDR3aa: CASSAPPNVQFDNEQFF
CDR3nt: TGTGCCAGCAGTGCCCCGCCGAACGTTCAGTTCGACAATGAGCAGTTCTTC

j_gene: TRBJ1-2
abundance: -
d_gene: -
v_gene: TRBV4-3
CDR3aa: CASSHQRASYGYTF
CDR3nt: TGCGCCAGCAGCCACCAACGGGCCAGCTATGGCTACACCTTC

j_gene: TRBJ2-3
abundance: once
d_gene: -
v_gene: TRBV2
CDR3aa: CASSADWGTDTQYF
CDR3nt: TGTGCCAGCAGTGCGGACTGGGGCACAGATACGCAGTATTTT

j_gene: TRBJ1-5
abundance: -
d_gene: -
v_gene: TRBV2
CDR3aa: CASRGQNQPQHF
CDR3nt: TGTGCCAGCAGAGGACAGAATCAGCCCCAGCATTTT

j_gene: TRBJ1-6
abundance: -
d_gene: -
v_gene: TRBV7-9
CDR3aa: CASSLARDVTYNSPLHF
CDR3nt: TGTGCCAGCAGCTTAGCTAGGGACGTCACCTATAATTCACCCCTCCACTTT